This T cell receptor beta chain was sequenced for a study of vaccination effects on CD4 cells after COVID-19. The germline V gene has CDR1 SGHRS and CDR2 YFSETQ. The germline V and J ends were trimmed by 5 bases and 8 bases, with 20 bases remaining between them. The CDR3 totals 16 residues. Expansion of antigen-specific CD4+ T cells with viral peptide pools was carried out by the ViraFEST assay before sequencing. After more than 9 days in culture, the CD4+ T cells were isolated. Each participant was given two doses of one vaccine (BNT162b2 or mRNA-1273). Nobody among the vaccine recipients had prior SARS-CoV-2 infection (nucleocapsid antibodies were negative). Peptides at roughly 10 ug/ml and IL-2 at 10 IU/ml were added to around 2 million PBMC per well. Half-medium changes using IL-2 medium occurred on days 3 and 7. Overall study findings and caveats: Late after vaccination, infection- and vaccine-induced clones showed marked clonal contraction.

Using immunoSEQ multiplex PCR, the repertoire was profiled, and TCRdb retains in-frame clones only, with some absent. Of roughly 59,000 clones in the sample, roughly 78% were seen once. This clone occurred a few times. The antigen remains unidentified. The chain carries TRBV5-1 and TRBJ1-6, with TRBD1 as a possible D gene (5 bases). The source of this sequence is a human donor who received a COVID-19 vaccine. This material consisted of CD4+ T cells from PBMCs cultured with HCoV-OC43 spike peptides, taken after COVID-19 vaccination. Stated subset: HCoV-OC43 spike overlapping peptide pool stimulation. Here the CDR3 reads CASSSNSPGGDSPLHF. The CDR3 coding sequence is TGCGCCAGCAGTTCGAATAGTCCCGGGGGGGATTCACCCCTCCACTTT.